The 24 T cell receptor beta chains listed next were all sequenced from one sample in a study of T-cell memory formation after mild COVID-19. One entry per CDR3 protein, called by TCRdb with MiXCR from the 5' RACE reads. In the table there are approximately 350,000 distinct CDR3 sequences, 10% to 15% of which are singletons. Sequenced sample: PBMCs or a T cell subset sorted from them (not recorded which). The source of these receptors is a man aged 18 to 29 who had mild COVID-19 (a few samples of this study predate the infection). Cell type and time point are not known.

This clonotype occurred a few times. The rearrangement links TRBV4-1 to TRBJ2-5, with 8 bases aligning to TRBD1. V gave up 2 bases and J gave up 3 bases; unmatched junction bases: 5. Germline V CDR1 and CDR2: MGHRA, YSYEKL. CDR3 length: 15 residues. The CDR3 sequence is CASSQRGQAEETQYF. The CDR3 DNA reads TGCGCCAGCAGCCAAAGGGGACAGGCAGAAGAGACCCAGTACTTC.

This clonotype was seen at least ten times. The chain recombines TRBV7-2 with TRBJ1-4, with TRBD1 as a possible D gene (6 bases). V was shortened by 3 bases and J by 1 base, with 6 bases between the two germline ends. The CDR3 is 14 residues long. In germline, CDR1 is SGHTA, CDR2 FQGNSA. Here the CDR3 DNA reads TGTGCCAGCAGCTTGGGACAAACTAATGAAAAACTGTTTTTT. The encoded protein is CASSLGQTNEKLFF.

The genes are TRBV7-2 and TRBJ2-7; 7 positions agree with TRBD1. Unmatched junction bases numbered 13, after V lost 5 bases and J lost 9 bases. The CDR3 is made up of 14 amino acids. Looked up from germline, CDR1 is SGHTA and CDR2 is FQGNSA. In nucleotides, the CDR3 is TGTGCCAGCAGCCCGGGGACAGCACTACGAGGGCAGTACTTC. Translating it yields CASSPGTALRGQYF.

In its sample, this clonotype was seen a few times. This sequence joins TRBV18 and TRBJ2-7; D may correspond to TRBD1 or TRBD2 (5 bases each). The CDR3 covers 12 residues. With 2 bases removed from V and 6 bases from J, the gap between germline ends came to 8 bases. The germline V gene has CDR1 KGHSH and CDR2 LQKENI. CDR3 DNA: TGTGCCAGCTCACCAGGGGGTCTCGAGCAGTACTTC. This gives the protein CASSPGGLEQYF.

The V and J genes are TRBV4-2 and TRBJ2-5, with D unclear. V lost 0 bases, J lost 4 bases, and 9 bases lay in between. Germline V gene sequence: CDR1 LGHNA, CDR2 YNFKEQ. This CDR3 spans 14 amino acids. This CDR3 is CASSQEWQVETQYF. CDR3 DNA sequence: TGTGCCAGCAGCCAAGAGTGGCAGGTAGAGACCCAGTACTTC.

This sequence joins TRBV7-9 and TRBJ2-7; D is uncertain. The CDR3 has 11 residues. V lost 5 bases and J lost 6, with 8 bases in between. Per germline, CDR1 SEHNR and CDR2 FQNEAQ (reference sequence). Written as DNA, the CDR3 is TGTGCCAGCAGCCTCGCGGCCGAGCAGTACTTC. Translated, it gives CASSLAAEQYF.

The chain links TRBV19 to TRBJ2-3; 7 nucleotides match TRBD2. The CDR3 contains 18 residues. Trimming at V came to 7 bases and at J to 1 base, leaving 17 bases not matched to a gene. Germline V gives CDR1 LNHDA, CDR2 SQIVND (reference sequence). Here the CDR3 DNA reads TGTGCCAGTACCCCAGGGCCGGGGGGTTTTCTCGGCACAGATACGCAGTATTTT. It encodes CASTPGPGGFLGTDTQYF.

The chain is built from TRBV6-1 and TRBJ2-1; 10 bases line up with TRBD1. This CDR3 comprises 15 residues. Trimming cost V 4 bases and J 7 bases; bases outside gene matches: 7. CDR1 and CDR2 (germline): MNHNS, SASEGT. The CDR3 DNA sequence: TGTGCCAGCAGTGCAGACAGGGGGCTAGTAAATGAGCAGTTCTTC. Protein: CASSADRGLVNEQFF.

The CDR3 loop reads CAWSVLAGGQPQHF. The CDR3 region has the DNA TGTGCCTGGAGTGTACTGGCGGGAGGGCAGCCCCAGCATTTT. The rearrangement joins TRBV30 to TRBJ1-5, with D unresolved. From germline, CDR1 is GTSNPN and CDR2 SVGIG (reference sequence). The V and J ends lost 0 bases and 7 bases respectively, with 13 bases between them. The CDR3 consists of 14 residues.

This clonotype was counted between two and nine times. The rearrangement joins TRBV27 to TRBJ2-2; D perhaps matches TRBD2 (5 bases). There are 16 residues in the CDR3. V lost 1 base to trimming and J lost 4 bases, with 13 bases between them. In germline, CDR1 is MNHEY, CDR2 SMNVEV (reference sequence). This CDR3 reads CASSLLEGRGTGELFF. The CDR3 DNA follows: TGTGCCAGCAGTTTATTAGAGGGCCGGGGCACCGGGGAGCTGTTTTTT.

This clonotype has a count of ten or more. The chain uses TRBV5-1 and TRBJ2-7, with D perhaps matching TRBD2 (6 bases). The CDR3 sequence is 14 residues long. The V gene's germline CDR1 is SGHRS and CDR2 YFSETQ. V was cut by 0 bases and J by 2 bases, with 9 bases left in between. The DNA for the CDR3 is TGCGCCAGCAGCTTGGGATGGGGGGCCTACGAGCAGTACTTC. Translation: CASSLGWGAYEQYF.

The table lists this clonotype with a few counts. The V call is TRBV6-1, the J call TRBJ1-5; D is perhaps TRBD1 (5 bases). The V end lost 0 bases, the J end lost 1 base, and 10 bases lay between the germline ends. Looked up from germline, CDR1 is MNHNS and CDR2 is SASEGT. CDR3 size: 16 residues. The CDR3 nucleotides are TGTGCCAGCAGTGAAGCGATCCAGGGAAGCAATCAGCCCCAGCATTTT. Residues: CASSEAIQGSNQPQHF.

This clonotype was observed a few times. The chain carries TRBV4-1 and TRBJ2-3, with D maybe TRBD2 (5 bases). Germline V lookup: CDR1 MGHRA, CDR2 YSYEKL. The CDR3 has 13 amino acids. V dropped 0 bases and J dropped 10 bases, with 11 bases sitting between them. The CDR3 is CASSQDFERPQYF. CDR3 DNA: TGCGCCAGCAGCCAAGATTTTGAGCGGCCGCAGTATTTT.

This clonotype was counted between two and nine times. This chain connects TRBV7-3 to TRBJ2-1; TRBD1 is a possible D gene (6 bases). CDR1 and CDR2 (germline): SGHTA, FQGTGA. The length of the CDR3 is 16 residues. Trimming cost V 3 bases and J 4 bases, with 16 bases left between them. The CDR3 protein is CASSLGADGPYNEQFF. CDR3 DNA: TGTGCCAGCAGCTTGGGGGCCGATGGGCCTTACAATGAGCAGTTCTTC.

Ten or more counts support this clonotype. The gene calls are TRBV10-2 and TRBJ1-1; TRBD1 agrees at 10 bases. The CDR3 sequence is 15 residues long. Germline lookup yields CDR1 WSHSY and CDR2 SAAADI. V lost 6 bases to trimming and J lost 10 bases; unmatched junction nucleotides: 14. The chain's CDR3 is CASRDTGTGVPAAFF. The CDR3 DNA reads TGCGCCAGCAGGGATACCGGGACAGGGGTACCCGCAGCTTTCTTT.

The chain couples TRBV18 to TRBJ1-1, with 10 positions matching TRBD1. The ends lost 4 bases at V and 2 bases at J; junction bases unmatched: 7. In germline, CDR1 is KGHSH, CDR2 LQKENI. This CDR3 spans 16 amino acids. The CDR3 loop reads CASSRTGTGENTEAFF. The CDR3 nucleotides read TGTGCCAGCTCACGTACCGGGACAGGGGAAAACACTGAAGCTTTCTTT.

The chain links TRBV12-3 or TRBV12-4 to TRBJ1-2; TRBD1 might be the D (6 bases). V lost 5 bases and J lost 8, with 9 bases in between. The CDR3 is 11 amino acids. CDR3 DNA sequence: TGTGCCAGCAGTAACAGGGACGGCTACACCTTC. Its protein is CASSNRDGYTF.

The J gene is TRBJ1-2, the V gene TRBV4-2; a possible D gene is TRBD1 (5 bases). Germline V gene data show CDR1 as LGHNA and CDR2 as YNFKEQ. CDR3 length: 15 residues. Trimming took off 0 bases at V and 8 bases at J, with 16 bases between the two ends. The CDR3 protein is CASSQDPRGYEGYTF. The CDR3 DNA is TGTGCCAGCAGCCAAGACCCACGGGGGTATGAAGGCTACACCTTC.

For the CDR3, the DNA is TGCAGTGCTTCCCGACTAAACGCCTACGAGCAGTACGTC. Its translation is CSASRLNAYEQYV. This rearrangement joins TRBV20-1 to TRBJ2-7; TRBD2 might be the D (5 bases). Trimming took 5 bases from V and 2 from J, leaving 13 bases between them. The CDR3 has 13 amino acids. Germline V gene data show CDR1 as DFQATT and CDR2 as SNEGSKA (reference sequence).

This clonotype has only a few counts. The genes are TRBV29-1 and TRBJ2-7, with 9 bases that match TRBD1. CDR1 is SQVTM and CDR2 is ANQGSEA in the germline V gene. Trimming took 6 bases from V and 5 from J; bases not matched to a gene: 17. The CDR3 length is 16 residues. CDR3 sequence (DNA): TGCAGCGTCCAGACAGGGGGAACGTATCCCAGTGACGAGCAGTACTTC. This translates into CSVQTGGTYPSDEQYF.

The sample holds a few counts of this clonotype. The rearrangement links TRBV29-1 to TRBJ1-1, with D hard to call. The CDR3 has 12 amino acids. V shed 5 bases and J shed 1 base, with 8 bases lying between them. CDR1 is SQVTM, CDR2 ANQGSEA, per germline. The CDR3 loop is CSVQQQNTEAFF. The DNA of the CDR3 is TGCAGCGTTCAACAGCAGAACACTGAAGCTTTCTTT.

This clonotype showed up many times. In DNA, the CDR3 is TGTGCCAGCAGCTTAGGGTTCGTTCGGACCCAGTACTTC. Translation: CASSLGFVRTQYF. The chain carries TRBV7-2 and TRBJ2-5; D is uncertain. This CDR3 has 13 residues. V was cut by 1 base and J by 7 bases, with 10 bases left in between. Germline values: CDR1 SGHTA, CDR2 FQGNSA.

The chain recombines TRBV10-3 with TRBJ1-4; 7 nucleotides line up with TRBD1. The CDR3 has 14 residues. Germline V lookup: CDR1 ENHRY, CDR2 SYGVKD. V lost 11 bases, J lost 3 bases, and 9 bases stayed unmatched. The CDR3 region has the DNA TGTGCCTCTGGGAGCGGGACAGCTAATGAAAAACTGTTTTTT. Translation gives CASGSGTANEKLFF.

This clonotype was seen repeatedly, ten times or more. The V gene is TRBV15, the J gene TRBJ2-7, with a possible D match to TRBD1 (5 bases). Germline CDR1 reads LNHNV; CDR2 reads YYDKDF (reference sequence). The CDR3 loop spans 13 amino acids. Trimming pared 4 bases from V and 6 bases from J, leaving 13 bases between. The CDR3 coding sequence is TGTGCCACCAGCACGATGCAGGGATTCGAGCAGTACTTC. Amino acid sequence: CATSTMQGFEQYF.